The clone carrying this T cell receptor beta chain was recorded many times. Its antigen is as yet unknown. TCRdb reprocessed the 5' RACE reads via MiXCR and lists one record per CDR3 protein. Seen here are 300,000 to 400,000 distinct CDR3 sequences, roughly 9% observed once, and the top ten hold roughly 8.7%. This sample was included in a study of identical twins. Findings and limits, study-wide: Within cord blood, abundant beta clonotypes carried fewer insertions, but memory repertoires showed no such trend. Where out-of-frame alpha sequences were twin-shared, they showed excess low generation probability.

Sequenced material: naive T cells sorted from blood. This TCR was sampled from a woman aged 45-65 years in good health.

CDR3 sequence: CASKSDRGVGQPQHF. As DNA, the CDR3 is TGTGCCAGCAAATCAGACAGGGGCGTTGGCCAGCCCCAGCATTTT. The rearrangement links TRBV12-3 or TRBV12-4 to TRBJ1-5, with 8 bases fitting TRBD1. With 7 bases clipped from V and 7 bases from J, the junction kept 12 bases outside the gene matches. This CDR3 comprises 15 residues.